This TCR beta chain was captured in a study of blood T cell repertoires in COVID-19. In the study overall: Italy, Spain and the United States were the sources of the convalescent and acute COVID-19 samples. T cells, B-cell-depleted T cells, or PBMCs supplied cDNA or gDNA.

Original handling: By means of reference gene primer amplification, nucleated cell counts were estimated. Clones were read by immunoSEQ multiplex PCR, and TCRdb kept only the in-frame ones, dropping some. The D gene and trimming were derived from the DNA, and the V and J assignments and clone size from that table. Counted here are some 220,000 clones, about four fifths occurring once; the ten biggest clones make up approximately 3%. The junction had 6 bases not matched to a gene; V was cut back by 7 bases and J by 3 bases. This CDR3 spans 14 amino acids. Germline V gene lookup returns CDR1 SGHRS and CDR2 YFSETQ.

Sequences were obtained from peripheral blood. The chain couples TRBV5-1 to TRBJ2-1; 8 bases are shared with TRBD1. This TCR derives from a woman under 40 who had recovered from COVID-19. CDR3 sequence: CASQGAGFYNEQFF. CDR3 DNA sequence: TGCGCCAGCCAGGGGGCAGGCTTCTACAATGAGCAGTTCTTC. Filled out from reference TRBV5-1 and TRBJ2-1, the complete variable domain reads KAGVTQTPRYLIKTRGQQVTLSCSPISGHRSVSWYQQTPGQGLQFLFEYFSETQRNKGNFPGRFSGRQFSNSRSEMNVSTLELGDSALYLCASQGAGFYNEQFFGPGTRLTVL.